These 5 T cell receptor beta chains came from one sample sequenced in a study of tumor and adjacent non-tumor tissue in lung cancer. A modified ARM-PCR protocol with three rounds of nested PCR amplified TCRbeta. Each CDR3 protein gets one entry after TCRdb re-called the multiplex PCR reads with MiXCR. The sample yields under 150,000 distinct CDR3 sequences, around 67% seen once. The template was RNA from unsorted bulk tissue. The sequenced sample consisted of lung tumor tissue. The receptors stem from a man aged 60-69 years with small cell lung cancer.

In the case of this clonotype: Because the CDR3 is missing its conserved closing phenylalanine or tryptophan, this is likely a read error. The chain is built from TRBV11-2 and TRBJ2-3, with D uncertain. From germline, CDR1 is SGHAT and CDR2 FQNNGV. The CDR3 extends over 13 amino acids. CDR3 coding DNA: TGTGCTAGCAGCTATACTAGCACAGATACGCAGTATCTT. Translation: CASSYTSTDTQYL.

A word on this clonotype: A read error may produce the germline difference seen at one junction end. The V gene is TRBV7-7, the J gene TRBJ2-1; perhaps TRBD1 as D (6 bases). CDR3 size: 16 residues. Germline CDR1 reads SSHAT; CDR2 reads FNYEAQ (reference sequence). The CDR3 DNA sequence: TGTGCTAGCAGCTTAGAGGTTGGGGGCTTCGGCAGCGAGCAGTTCTTC. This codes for CASSLEVGGFGSEQFF.

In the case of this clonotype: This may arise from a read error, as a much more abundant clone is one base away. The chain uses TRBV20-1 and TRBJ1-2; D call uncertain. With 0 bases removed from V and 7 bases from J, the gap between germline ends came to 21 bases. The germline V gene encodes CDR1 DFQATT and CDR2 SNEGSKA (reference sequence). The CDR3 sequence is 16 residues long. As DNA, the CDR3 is TGCAGTGCTAGAGATCCTCAGCTGAGGGTCGCGGGTGGCTACACCTTC. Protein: CSARDPQLRVAGGYTF.

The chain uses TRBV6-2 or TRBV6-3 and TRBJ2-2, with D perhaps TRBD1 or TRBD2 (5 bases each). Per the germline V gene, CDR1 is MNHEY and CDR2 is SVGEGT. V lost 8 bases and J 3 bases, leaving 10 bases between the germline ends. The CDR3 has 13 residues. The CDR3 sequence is CASRDRHTGELFF. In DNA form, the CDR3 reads TGTGCCAGCCGGGACCGTCACACCGGGGAGCTGTTTTTT.

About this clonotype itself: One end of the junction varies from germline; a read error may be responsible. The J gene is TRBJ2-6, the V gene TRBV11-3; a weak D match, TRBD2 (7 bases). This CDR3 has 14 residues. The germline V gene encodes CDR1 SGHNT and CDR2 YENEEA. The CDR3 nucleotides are TGTGCCAGCAGCCGGGGGGCTGGGGCCAATGTCCTGACTTTC. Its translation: CASSRGAGANVLTF.